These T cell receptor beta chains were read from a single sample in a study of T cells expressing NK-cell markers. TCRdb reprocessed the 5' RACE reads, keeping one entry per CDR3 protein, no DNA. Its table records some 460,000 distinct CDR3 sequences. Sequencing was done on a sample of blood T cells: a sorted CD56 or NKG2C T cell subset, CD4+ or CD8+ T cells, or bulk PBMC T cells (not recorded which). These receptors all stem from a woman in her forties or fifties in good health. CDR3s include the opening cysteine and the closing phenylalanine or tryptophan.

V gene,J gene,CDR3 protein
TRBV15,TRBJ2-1,CATSSPSGSYNEQFF
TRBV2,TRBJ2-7,CASSEGTSHEQYF
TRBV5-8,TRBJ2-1,CASSYHYEQFF
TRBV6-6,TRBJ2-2,CASSGLAGGPGELFF
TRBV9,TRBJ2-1,CASSVGVLGKNEQFF
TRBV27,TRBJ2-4,CASSLTKTKNIQYF
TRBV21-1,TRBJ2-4,CASSVRNLAKNIQYF
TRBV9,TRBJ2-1,CASSAGGGPGQTQFF
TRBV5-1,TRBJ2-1,CASSHRETSSNEQFF
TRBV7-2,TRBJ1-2,CASSLEGAGSYTF
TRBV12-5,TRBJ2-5,CASGRVTGPQTQYF
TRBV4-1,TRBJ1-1,CASNRGQNTEAFF
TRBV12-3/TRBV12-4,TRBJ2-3,CASRRQGRADTQYF
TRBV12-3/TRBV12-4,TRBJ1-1,CASSLRGNRGLSTEAFF
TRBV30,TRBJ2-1,CAWNPSDNEQFF
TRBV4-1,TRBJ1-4,CASSQAWGGEKLFF
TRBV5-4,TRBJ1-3,CASRPTSGNTIYF
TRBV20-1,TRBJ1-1,CSAAQGLGAEAFF
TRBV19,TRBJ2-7,CASSITSGYYEQYF
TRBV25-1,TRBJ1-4,CASSQGQGGLLFF
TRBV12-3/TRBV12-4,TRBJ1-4,CASSSRGRATNEKLFF
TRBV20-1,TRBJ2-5,CSARDRLAGLEEETQYF
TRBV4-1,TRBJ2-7,CASSQVFGYEQYF
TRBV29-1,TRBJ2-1,CSVEGSPQREQFF
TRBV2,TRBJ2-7,CASREGPHEQYF
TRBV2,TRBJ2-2,CASSEVGVSTGELFF
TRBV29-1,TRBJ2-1,CSVRPAGGYAYNEQFF
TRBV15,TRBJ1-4,CATSRPDREEKLFF
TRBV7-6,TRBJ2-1,CASSSYSGLSYNEQFF
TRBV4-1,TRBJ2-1,CASSQAGQDLYNEQFF
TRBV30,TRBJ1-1,CASFPRAEAFF
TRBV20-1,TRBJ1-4,CSAIYPRDEKLFF
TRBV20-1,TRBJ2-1,CSAQVGTGTYNEQFF
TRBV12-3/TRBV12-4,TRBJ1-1,CASSSVITEAFF
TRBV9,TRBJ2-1,CASSENRPGLAEVSYNEQFF
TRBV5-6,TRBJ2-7,CASSRDISSYEQYF
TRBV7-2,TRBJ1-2,CASSHRDRVIPNYGYTF
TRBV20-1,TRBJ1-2,CSALGKRTTGNYGYTF
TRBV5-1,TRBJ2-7,CASSATSGNSYEQYF
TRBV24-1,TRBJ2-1,CATSDLPAFAASYNEQFF
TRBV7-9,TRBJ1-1,CASSTDRALAEAFF
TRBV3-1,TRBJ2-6,CASSSRGSGANVLTF
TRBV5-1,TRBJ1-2,CASSSAQANYGYTF
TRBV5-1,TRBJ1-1,CASSLEGTTNTEAFF
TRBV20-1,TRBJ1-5,CSAGYRDGSNQPQHF
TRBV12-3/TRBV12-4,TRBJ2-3,CASRAAAGTGRILSTDTQYF
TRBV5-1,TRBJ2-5,CASSFGPQTQYF